The 15 T cell receptor beta chains listed next were all sequenced from one sample in a study of T-cell reconstitution after alpha-beta-depleted transplantation in children. Unique molecular identifiers were incorporated into the prepared TCRbeta library. TCRdb redid the calling of the PCR reads with MiXCR, one entry per CDR3 protein. The sample lists about 150,000 distinct CDR3 sequences, 11% occurring once. The material sequenced was PBMCs, taken before TCRalphabeta/CD19-depleted stem cell transplant. The source of these receptors is a boy under 10 years old with acute myeloid leukemia, due to receive a stem cell transplant.

This clonotype was detected ten times or more. This chain connects TRBV5-6 to TRBJ1-6, with D possibly being TRBD1 (5 bases). V was pared by 0 bases and J by 2 bases, with 18 bases between. Germline V gives CDR1 SGHDT, CDR2 YYEEEE. CDR3 length: 19 residues. The CDR3 sequence is CASSLAEGPRGTYNSPLHF. CDR3 DNA: TGTGCCAGCAGCTTGGCCGAGGGACCAAGGGGTACCTATAATTCACCCCTCCACTTT.

This clonotype was detected many times. CDR3 region: CASSLRTGGPGEHYV. The DNA of the CDR3 is TGTGCCAGCAGTCTCCGGACAGGGGGCCCAGGTGAGCATTACGTC. The chain uses TRBV6-1 and TRBJ2-7, with TRBD1 matching over 11 bases. The CDR3 is made up of 15 amino acids. CDR1 and CDR2 from the germline V gene are MNHNS and SASEGT.

This clonotype was detected many times. V usage is TRBV20-1 and J usage is TRBJ1-1; D is ambiguous. CDR1 and CDR2 (germline): DFQATT, SNEGSKA (reference sequence). The ends were cut back, 5 bases at V and 11 bases at J, with 12 bases in the middle. The CDR3 length is 10 residues. The CDR3 region is CSAHTHWAFF. The CDR3 DNA reads TGCAGTGCTCATACCCACTGGGCTTTCTTT.

This clonotype was recorded only once. This may be a read error: a much more frequent sequence differs by one nucleotide. The chain carries TRBV7-9 and TRBJ1-2, with TRBD1 matching 8 bases. Germline V gene data show CDR1 as SEHNR and CDR2 as FQNEAQ (reference sequence). This CDR3 is 13 amino acids long. Losses at the gene ends were 7 bases for V and 7 bases for J; bases not matched to a gene: 8. The CDR3 coding sequence is TGTGCCAGCACCTATCAGGGGGCGGTTGGCTACACCTTC. This encodes CASTYQGAVGYTF.

This clonotype was recorded many times. The CDR3 nucleotides read TGTGCCAGCAGCTTGGAGCAGGGGGATGAAGCTTTCTTT. Amino acids: CASSLEQGDEAFF. The chain links TRBV5-6 to TRBJ1-1; 7 bases fit TRBD1. The V segment lost 0 bases and the J segment 7 bases; nucleotides outside the gene matches: 3. The CDR3 has 13 amino acids. From germline, CDR1 is SGHDT and CDR2 YYEEEE.

This clonotype showed up many times. The J gene is TRBJ2-2, the V gene TRBV5-1; D uncertain. CDR3 length: 14 amino acids. With 2 bases removed from V and 7 bases from J, the gap between germline ends came to 12 bases. Per the germline V gene, CDR1 is SGHRS and CDR2 is YFSETQ. CDR3 protein: CASSFLVSGGELFF. The CDR3 DNA sequence: TGCGCCAGCAGCTTCTTAGTATCGGGCGGGGAGCTGTTTTTT.

This clonotype was recorded many times. This chain links TRBV7-8 with TRBJ2-7; a possible D gene is TRBD1 (6 bases). The V gene's germline CDR1 is SGHVS and CDR2 FQNEAQ. Between the trimmed V and J ends, which lost 4 bases and 5 bases, there was a span of 12 bases. This CDR3 contains 13 residues. The chain's CDR3 is CASSSTGRDEQYV. The DNA for the CDR3 is TGTGCCAGCAGCTCTACAGGGCGGGACGAGCAGTACGTC.

This clonotype has ten or more counts. The DNA for the CDR3 is TGTGCCAGCAGTGACAGGGTTGGGGCCAACGTCCTGACTTTC. It is translated as CASSDRVGANVLTF. The chain uses TRBV2 and TRBJ2-6; possible D gene TRBD1, 5 bases. V was clipped by 3 bases and J by 3 bases, with 6 bases between them. CDR3 length equals 14 residues. CDR1 SNHLY and CDR2 FYNNEI come from the germline V gene.

This clonotype was observed at least ten times. CDR3 region: CASSPGLAGSYNEQFF. For the CDR3, the DNA is TGTGCCAGCAGCCCCGGACTAGCGGGGTCATACAATGAGCAGTTCTTC. The genes are TRBV7-2 and TRBJ2-1, with 12 bases matching TRBD2. Trimming cost V 5 bases and J 4 bases; bases outside gene matches: 6. This CDR3 region has 16 residues. Germline lookup yields CDR1 SGHTA and CDR2 FQGNSA.

Ten or more counts support this clonotype. The V gene is TRBV2, the J gene TRBJ2-7; 7 bases match TRBD1. The CDR3 runs to 14 residues. J lost 1 base, V lost 2 bases, and 2 bases had no gene match. The V gene's germline CDR1 is SNHLY and CDR2 FYNNEI. The CDR3 is CASSERTGSYEQYV. The DNA for the CDR3 is TGTGCCAGCAGTGAAAGGACAGGTTCCTACGAGCAGTACGTC.

The chain carries TRBV20-1 and TRBJ1-4; D gene uncertain. The CDR3 has 13 residues. V gave up 0 bases and J gave up 2 bases, with 4 bases separating them. Per the germline V gene, CDR1 is DFQATT and CDR2 is SNEGSKA (reference sequence). The CDR3 sequence: CSARDGTNEKLFF. Written as DNA, the CDR3 is TGCAGTGCTAGAGATGGGACTAATGAAAAACTGTTTTTT.

This clonotype was observed at least ten times. This rearrangement joins TRBV27 to TRBJ2-5; D gene unclear. The V gene's germline CDR1 is MNHEY and CDR2 SMNVEV (reference sequence). V was trimmed by 6 bases and J by 4 bases, leaving 12 bases between them. This CDR3 has 13 residues. In DNA form, the CDR3 reads TGTGCCAGCAGCCGAGCCTGGGGAGAGACCCAGTACTTC. This translates into CASSRAWGETQYF.

As for this clonotype: Being one base from a much bigger clone, this may be a read error. Because it lacks the conserved phenylalanine or tryptophan at the end, this CDR3 is likely a read error. V gene TRBV4-1 combines with J gene TRBJ2-1, with D unresolved. Germline V lookup: CDR1 MGHRA, CDR2 YSYEKL. CDR3 length: 15 amino acids. Deletions cut 4 bases from V and 6 bases from J, with 16 bases between. The CDR3 DNA reads TGCGCCAGCAGCCGAACGGGCGGCCCTTTCAATGAGCAGTTCTCC. It specifies CASSRTGGPFNEQFS.

This clonotype was counted ten times or more. This chain joins TRBV12-3 or TRBV12-4 and TRBJ1-5; 9 bases agree with TRBD1. Trimming removed 6 bases from V and 4 bases from J; junction bases left unmatched: 7. The CDR3 sequence is 15 residues long. The CDR3 region is CASSPGQGYNQPQHF. Written as DNA, the CDR3 is TGTGCCAGCAGCCCGGGACAGGGATATAATCAGCCCCAGCATTTT.

This clonotype was observed many times. The CDR3 is CASSDGGIDTEAFF. The CDR3 nucleotides are TGTGCCAGCAGTGACGGGGGGATCGACACTGAAGCTTTCTTT. The chain links TRBV25-1 to TRBJ1-1; possibly TRBD1 for D (5 bases). V lost 3 bases and J lost 3, with 11 bases in between. Germline CDR1 reads MGHDK; CDR2 reads SYGVNS. The CDR3 loop spans 14 amino acids. Based on the CDR3 plus reference TRBV25-1 and TRBJ1-1, the full variable domain is EADIYQTPRYLVIGTGKKITLECSQTMGHDKMYWYQQDPGMELHLIHYSYGVNSTEKGDLSSESTVSRIRTEHFPLTLESARPSHTSQYLCASSDGGIDTEAFFGQGTRLTVV.